The T cell receptor beta chain described here comes from a study of technical replicates of blood from a few donors. Only in-frame clones appear in the TCRdb table, and some are missing; sequencing was by immunoSEQ multiplex PCR. The table records some 57,000 clones, more than 95% of them present only once. Trimming removed 3 bases from V and 7 bases from J; junction bases left unmatched: 7. From germline, CDR1 is SGDLS and CDR2 YYNGEE. The CDR3 sequence is 15 residues long. The sequencing input was T cells isolated from PBMCs. This clonotype originated in a human donor in good health. The gene calls are TRBV9 and TRBJ1-2, with 12 positions matching TRBD1. DNA for the CDR3: TGTGCCAGCAGCGCAGGGACAGGGGGCTTTCGTGGCTACACCTTC. Its protein is CASSAGTGGFRGYTF.